This T cell receptor (beta chain) appears in the sequencing data of a study of T cell responses to AZD1222 COVID-19 vaccine. Study-wide results and limits: The breadth and depth of Spike-specific TCRs increased once two AZD1222 doses had been given.

A note on this clone: The antigen is undetermined.

V lost 0 bases and J 4 bases, leaving 19 bases between the germline ends. Germline V CDR1 and CDR2: LGHDT, YNNKEL (reference sequence). This CDR3 has 18 amino acids. TCRdb's table, derived via immunoSEQ multiplex PCR, lists solely in-frame clones and lacks some. The repertoire holds roughly 150,000 clones, with nearly 95% as singletons. The chain recombines TRBV3-1 (or the pseudogene TRBV3-2) with TRBJ2-1; D may be TRBD2 (7 bases). The sequences come from peripheral blood, collected on day 0 of AZD1222 vaccination. This clonotype originated in an adult in good health. Here the CDR3 reads CASSQEIGRGPPYNEQFF. The DNA for the CDR3 is TGTGCCAGCAGCCAAGAAATAGGGCGGGGGCCTCCTTACAATGAGCAGTTCTTC.